These 25 T cell receptor beta chains were all obtained from the same sample, sequenced in a study of post-analysis software for immune sequencing data (dated by TCRdb to the mid-2010s). The library relied on PCR. Reads for this sample came from an Illumina HiSeq 2500. To reduce PCR and sequencing biases, unique molecular identifiers were incorporated into the TCR beta cDNA libraries. TCRdb reran the public reads through fastp at Q25 and MiXCR, keeping productive beta chains. Each CDR3 protein gets just one entry, which takes the most common genes and DNA from the rows behind it. The sample table holds about half a million distinct CDR3 sequences, of which roughly 34% were seen once. The ten largest clones take up 5% to 6% of the sample. The antigens of these receptors remain unknown. Overall study outcomes, separate from this receptor: Patients showed significantly higher frequencies than controls for about 5 TRBV segments, among them TRBV5-6, TRBV5-1 and TRBV20-1.

What was sequenced was blood. These receptors originate from a girl under 18 with multiple sclerosis.

The chain couples TRBV10-1 to TRBJ2-3; D remains unclear. The V end lost 6 bases, the J end lost 0 bases, and 13 bases lay between the germline ends. Germline V gene sequence: CDR1 WNHNN, CDR2 SYGVQD (reference sequence). The length of the CDR3 is 15 residues. The DNA of the CDR3 is TGCGCCAGCAGCGCGTGGCAAGGGAGCACAGATACGCAGTATTTT. Translated: CASSAWQGSTDTQYF.

V and J are TRBV20-1 and TRBJ1-4, with D uncertain. From germline, CDR1 is DFQATT and CDR2 SNEGSKA (reference sequence). The germline V and J ends were trimmed by 6 bases and 2 bases, with 16 bases remaining between them. This CDR3 is built from 15 residues. The CDR3 nucleotides are TGCAGTGCCCGACCGTACGGCGCGACTAATGAAAAACTGTTTTTT. It encodes CSARPYGATNEKLFF.

This clonotype was counted once. The chain combines TRBV5-1 with TRBJ2-7, with D perhaps matching TRBD1 (6 bases). V gave up 1 base and J gave up 3 bases, with 8 bases separating them. This CDR3 spans 13 amino acids. Germline CDR1 SGHRS, CDR2 YFSETQ. This CDR3 reads CASSLSGDYEQYF. The CDR3 nucleotides are TGCGCCAGCAGCTTGTCAGGGGACTACGAGCAGTACTTC.

V gene TRBV15 combines with J gene TRBJ2-7; the D is unclear. V was shortened by 4 bases and J by 0 bases, with 10 bases between the two germline ends. Germline lookup yields CDR1 LNHNV and CDR2 YYDKDF (reference sequence). The CDR3 loop spans 14 amino acids. CDR3 DNA sequence: TGTGCCACCAGCATTTACCGAAGCTCCTACGAGCAGTACTTC. It specifies CATSIYRSSYEQYF.

This clonotype has just a few counts. V usage is TRBV5-5 and J usage is TRBJ1-4; D is unclear. Trimming cost V 0 bases and J 6 bases, with 12 bases left between them. CDR1 is SGHKS and CDR2 is YYEKEE in the germline V gene (reference sequence). There are 15 residues in the CDR3. CDR3 sequence reads: CASSLAGLWHEKLFF. The CDR3 region has the DNA TGTGCCAGCAGCTTGGCCGGCCTATGGCATGAAAAACTGTTTTTT.

The CDR3 nucleotides are TGTGCCAGCAGCTTAGATCAGCGGGGTGCCTACAATGAGCAGTTCTTC. Translating gives CASSLDQRGAYNEQFF. This rearrangement joins TRBV7-8 to TRBJ2-1, with 7 bases that match TRBD2. This CDR3 comprises 16 residues. V was pared by 1 base and J by 2 bases, with 5 bases of the junction left unmatched. Per the germline V gene, CDR1 is SGHVS and CDR2 is FQNEAQ.

The chain links TRBV18 to TRBJ1-4; TRBD1 is a possible D gene (5 bases). The CDR3 extends over 18 amino acids. Trimming stripped 2 bases from V and 0 bases from J, with 16 bases between. Germline V gives CDR1 KGHSH, CDR2 LQKENI. In DNA, the CDR3 is TGTGCCAGCTCACCAACCCGCGACAGCTTTGCAACTAATGAAAAACTGTTTTTT. Its protein product is CASSPTRDSFATNEKLFF.

The gene calls are TRBV27 and TRBJ1-6; 7 nucleotides align to TRBD1. The J segment lost 10 bases and the V segment lost 2 bases, leaving 8 bases of the junction unmatched. The CDR3 has 15 residues. Germline values: CDR1 MNHEY, CDR2 SMNVEV (reference sequence). CDR3 residues: CASSLTGDSWSPLHF. CDR3 nucleotides: TGTGCCAGCAGTTTAACGGGGGACAGTTGGTCACCCCTCCACTTT.

V gene TRBV5-1 combines with J gene TRBJ2-2; possibly TRBD1 for D (7 bases). The V end was cut by 5 bases, the J end by 2 bases, with 13 bases between. Germline V gene data show CDR1 as SGHRS and CDR2 as YFSETQ. The CDR3 totals 15 residues. The CDR3 region is CASSRRDSNTGELFF. The CDR3 DNA sequence: TGCGCCAGCAGTCGGAGGGACAGTAACACCGGGGAGCTGTTTTTT. The entire variable domain, with the rest obtained from reference TRBV5-1 and TRBJ2-2, is as follows: KAGVTQTPRYLIKTRGQQVTLSCSPISGHRSVSWYQQTPGQGLQFLFEYFSETQRNKGNFPGRFSGRQFSNSRSEMNVSTLELGDSALYLCASSRRDSNTGELFFGEGSRLTVL.

The rearrangement joins TRBV7-8 to TRBJ2-7; the D gene is possibly TRBD2 (5 bases). The CDR3 consists of 15 residues. Trimming shortened V by 5 bases and J by 10 bases, and 24 bases separated the two germline ends. Germline values: CDR1 SGHVS, CDR2 FQNEAQ. CDR3 residues: CASSHREGLMETQYF. The CDR3 DNA follows: TGTGCCAGCAGCCACCGAGAGGGCCTTATGGAAACCCAGTACTTC.

The chain joins TRBV6-6 to TRBJ2-3; 7 bases match TRBD2. Germline V gene lookup returns CDR1 MNHNY and CDR2 SVGAGI (reference sequence). Unmatched junction bases numbered 9, after V lost 2 bases and J lost 1 base. This CDR3 is 17 amino acids long. The CDR3 coding sequence is TGTGCCAGCAGTTACCGGGGGGTACGGGGCGGCACAGATACGCAGTATTTT. This translates into CASSYRGVRGGTDTQYF.

Turning to this clonotype: At one end, the junction sequence differs from germline, possibly due to a read error. V and J are TRBV5-1 and TRBJ1-5; D gene unclear. The CDR3 sequence is 15 residues long. Germline lookup yields CDR1 SGHRS and CDR2 YFSETQ. The CDR3 DNA reads as TGCGCCAGCAGCTTGGTTCCGGGCAGCAATCAGCGCCAGCATTTT. Translated: CASSLVPGSNQRQHF.

This clonotype was observed a few times. This sequence joins TRBV25-1 and TRBJ2-3; D possibly corresponds to TRBD1 (5 bases). Germline assignment: CDR1 MGHDK and CDR2 SYGVNS. The CDR3 has 13 amino acids. V lost 4 bases and J lost 8, with 13 bases in between. CDR3: CASSVQGVGTQYF. CDR3 nucleotides: TGTGCCAGCAGTGTCCAGGGCGTAGGTACGCAGTATTTT.

The V call is TRBV20-1, the J call TRBJ1-5, with 8 bases that match TRBD1. Germline V gives CDR1 DFQATT, CDR2 SNEGSKA (reference sequence). The CDR3 extends over 15 amino acids. The junction had 8 bases not matched to a gene; V was cut back by 6 bases and J by 1 base. In DNA form, the CDR3 reads TGCAGTGCCAGGAGGACAGGGCGAAGCAATCAGCCCCAGCATTTT. Amino acid sequence: CSARRTGRSNQPQHF.

This clonotype was seen a single time. J is TRBJ2-6 and V is TRBV20-1; 7 bases fit TRBD2. With 2 bases clipped from V and 0 bases from J, the junction kept 19 bases outside the gene matches. The CDR3 sequence is 21 residues long. The V gene's germline CDR1 is DFQATT and CDR2 SNEGSKA (reference sequence). The CDR3, as DNA: TGCAGTGCTAGATGGTCTGGAGGCGGGGGAAATGTATACTCTGGGGCCAACGTCCTGACTTTC. Amino acids: CSARWSGGGGNVYSGANVLTF.

This clonotype was counted between two and nine times. Since a much larger clone is just one base distant, this may be a read error. V usage is TRBV12-3 or TRBV12-4 and J usage is TRBJ2-5, with no clear D. The J call is uncertain, as TRBJ2-7 better fits the DNA end. The CDR3 has 14 amino acids. The CDR3 DNA is TGTGCCAGCAGTTTATTCTCCGCTGGGTCCGAGCAGTACTTC. Translating gives CASSLFSAGSEQYF.

J is TRBJ1-6 and V is TRBV9, with D possibly matching TRBD1 (6 bases). Looked up from germline, CDR1 is SGDLS and CDR2 is YYNGEE. V lost 2 bases and J lost 10, with 19 bases in between. The length of the CDR3 is 16 residues. The CDR3, as DNA: TGTGCCAGCAGCGTTTCAAAGGGGGGTTTCGGGTCACCCCTCCACTTT. Translating gives CASSVSKGGFGSPLHF.

In its sample, this clonotype was seen a few times. The chain carries TRBV20-1 and TRBJ1-5; D gene ambiguous. CDR1 and CDR2 (germline): DFQATT, SNEGSKA (reference sequence). V lost 6 bases and J 0 bases, leaving 12 bases between the germline ends. The length of the CDR3 is 14 residues. The CDR3 DNA is TGCAGTGCCGAGAAGGGTTATAGCAATCAGCCCCAGCATTTT. This encodes CSAEKGYSNQPQHF.

This sequence joins TRBV6-1 and TRBJ1-2; D is undetermined. The CDR3 has 12 amino acids. Trimming cost V 8 bases and J 4 bases, with 11 bases left between them. From germline, CDR1 is MNHNS and CDR2 SASEGT. The CDR3 sequence: CASYQEVYGYTF. The CDR3 bases are TGTGCCAGCTACCAGGAGGTCTATGGCTACACCTTC.

This clonotype was counted a few times. The chain has TRBV11-2 and TRBJ2-1; D is unclear. V shed 1 base and J shed 2 bases, with 6 bases lying between them. Looked up from germline, CDR1 is SGHAT and CDR2 is FQNNGV. The CDR3 consists of 14 residues. The CDR3 DNA reads TGTGCCAGCAGCTTAGTTCCCCCCTACAATGAGCAGTTCTTC. Translating it yields CASSLVPPYNEQFF.

The chain uses TRBV20-1 and TRBJ1-4; 7 bases line up with TRBD1. Germline V gene lookup returns CDR1 DFQATT and CDR2 SNEGSKA (reference sequence). The J segment lost 0 bases and the V segment lost 3 bases, leaving 16 bases of the junction unmatched. The CDR3 is made up of 19 amino acids. CDR3 protein: CSARGTGTADPATNEKLFF. The CDR3 coding sequence is TGCAGTGCTAGGGGAACCGGGACAGCGGACCCTGCAACTAATGAAAAACTGTTTTTT.

V usage is TRBV20-1 and J usage is TRBJ1-5, with TRBD1 matching over 9 bases. This CDR3 contains 15 residues. The germline gives CDR1 DFQATT, CDR2 SNEGSKA (reference sequence). The V gene end was trimmed by 1 base and the J gene end by 6 bases; junction bases not matched to a gene: 7. The CDR3 DNA reads as TGCAGTGCTAGAGGGGGGACAGGGCGCGGTCAGCCCCAGCATTTT. It translates to CSARGGTGRGQPQHF.

There are many counts of this clonotype. The genes are TRBV5-1 and TRBJ2-5, with a tentative D call TRBD1 (5 bases). Germline V gives CDR1 SGHRS, CDR2 YFSETQ. The CDR3 spans 15 residues. Trimming left V 4 bases short and J 4 bases short, with 17 bases between. In DNA form, the CDR3 reads TGCGCCAGCAGCCCTGAGACAGTATTTGGAGAGACCCAGTACTTC. Protein: CASSPETVFGETQYF.

V and J are TRBV7-8 and TRBJ2-4; D is perhaps TRBD2 (5 bases). This CDR3 is built from 17 residues. The ends were cut back, 1 base at V and 0 bases at J, with 13 bases in the middle. Germline CDR1 and CDR2: SGHVS and FQNEAQ. CDR3 nucleotide sequence: TGTGCCAGCAGCTTAGTCGGCGGGTACCTAGCCAAAAACATTCAGTACTTC. Protein: CASSLVGGYLAKNIQYF.

This chain connects TRBV12-3 or TRBV12-4 to TRBJ1-2; TRBD1 matches 9 bases. The J segment lost 5 bases and the V segment lost 5 bases, leaving 9 bases of the junction unmatched. The CDR3 has 15 amino acids. The CDR3 bases are TGTGCCAGCAGTCTTCCGGGACAGGGTTCGTATGGCTACACCTTC. Encoded protein: CASSLPGQGSYGYTF.